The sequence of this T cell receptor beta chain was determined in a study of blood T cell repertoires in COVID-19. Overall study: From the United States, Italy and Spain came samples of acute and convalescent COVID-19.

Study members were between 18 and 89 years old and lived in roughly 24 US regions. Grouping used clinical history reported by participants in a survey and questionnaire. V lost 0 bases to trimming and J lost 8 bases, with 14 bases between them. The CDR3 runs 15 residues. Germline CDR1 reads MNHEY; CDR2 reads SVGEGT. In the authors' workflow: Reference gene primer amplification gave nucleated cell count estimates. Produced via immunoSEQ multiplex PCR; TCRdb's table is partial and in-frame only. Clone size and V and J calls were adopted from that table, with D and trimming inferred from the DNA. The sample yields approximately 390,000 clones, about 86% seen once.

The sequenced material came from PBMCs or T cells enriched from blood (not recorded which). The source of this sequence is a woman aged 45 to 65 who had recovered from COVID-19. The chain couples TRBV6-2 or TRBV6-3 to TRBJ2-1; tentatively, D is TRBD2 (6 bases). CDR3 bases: TGTGCCAGCAGTTACTCGAAGGGCCCGGGGGATGAGCAGTTCTTC. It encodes CASSYSKGPGDEQFF.